One T cell receptor (beta chain) is described in this entry. Its cognate antigen is unknown. The source of the sample is a study of cytomegalovirus exposure and HLA in healthy donors. Study as a whole: The same platform as the approximately 670 first-cohort repertoires was used for the 95 to 150 validation repertoires, a later analysis reported. Regarding the study as a whole: In vitro data verified a few CMV-associated chains as specific for CMV antigens. A subsequent analysis found that TCR clusters from the first cohort also tended to co-occur in the approximately 130 validation repertoires, with less than 95% of cluster scores above 0.

This CDR3 spans 17 amino acids. Germline CDR1 and CDR2: SGHVS and FQNEAQ. J gave up 4 bases and V 5 bases, and 11 bases lay outside the gene matches. TCRdb's table, derived via immunoSEQ multiplex PCR, lists solely in-frame clones and lacks some. This sample has under 350,000 clones, with approximately 86% found just once. Source material: PBMCs. This chain links TRBV7-8 with TRBJ1-2; TRBD1 matches at 12 bases. The clonotype comes from a woman aged 18-35 years in good health and CMV-seronegative. The CDR3 region has the DNA TGTGCCAGCAGCCCCCGGGACAGGGGGCGGTATACCTATGGCTACACCTTC. This gives the protein CASSPRDRGRYTYGYTF.